A single sample gave rise to the 27 T cell receptor beta chains below, sequenced in a study of blood T cell repertoires in COVID-19. The protocol was immunoSEQ multiplex PCR, while the TCRdb copy is restricted to in-frame clones and leaves out a portion. This sample yields a few hundred thousand clones, of which about 89% are seen a single time; under 9.5% belongs to the top ten. The sample comprised PBMCs or T cells enriched from blood (not recorded which). The origin of the receptors is a man between 35 and 55 years old who had recovered from COVID-19.

J is TRBJ2-5 and V is TRBV3-1 (or the pseudogene TRBV3-2), with 7 nucleotides matching TRBD2. The CDR3 is 14 residues long. V lost 4 bases to trimming and J lost 4 bases; unmatched junction nucleotides: 6. The germline V gene has CDR1 LGHDT and CDR2 YNNKEL (reference sequence). The CDR3 is CASSPPWGGETQYF. The CDR3 DNA is TGTGCCAGCAGCCCGCCGTGGGGGGGAGAGACCCAGTACTTC.

The chain uses TRBV11-3 and TRBJ2-7, with 9 bases fitting TRBD2. The length of the CDR3 is 14 residues. J was trimmed by 0 bases and V by 5 bases; bases with no gene match: 2. Germline assignment: CDR1 SGHNT and CDR2 YENEEA. The CDR3 bases are TGTGCCAGCAGCCATAGCGGGAGCTCCTACGAGCAGTACTTC. Its translation is CASSHSGSSYEQYF.

The chain recombines TRBV29-1 with TRBJ1-2; D remains unclear. Trimming took off 3 bases at V and 2 bases at J, with 13 bases between the two ends. Germline loops: CDR1 SQVTM, CDR2 ANQGSEA. This CDR3 contains 14 residues. CDR3 sequence: CSVDLSPGNYGYTF. The DNA of the CDR3 is TGCAGCGTTGACTTAAGCCCAGGAAACTATGGCTACACCTTC.

The chain carries TRBV7-3 and TRBJ1-1, with D perhaps TRBD1 (5 bases). This CDR3 spans 14 amino acids. Germline assignment: CDR1 SGHTA and CDR2 FQGTGA. V was shortened by 5 bases and J by 7 bases, with 17 bases between the two germline ends. CDR3 nucleotide sequence: TGTGCCAGCAGCGTCTCTCCGGGGGGGAGTGAAGCTTTCTTT. This sequence encodes CASSVSPGGSEAFF.

V gene TRBV11-2 combines with J gene TRBJ2-1; tentatively, D is TRBD1 (6 bases). This CDR3 has 13 residues. Looked up from germline, CDR1 is SGHAT and CDR2 is FQNNGV. V shed 7 bases and J shed 5 bases, with 12 bases lying between them. The CDR3, as DNA: TGTGCCAGCAAACCAGGGGCCCACAATGAGCAGTTCTTC. The encoded protein is CASKPGAHNEQFF.

The chain employs TRBV6-5 and TRBJ1-1, with D perhaps TRBD1 (5 bases). This CDR3 has 13 amino acids. Germline CDR1 is MNHEY and CDR2 is SVGAGI. Trimming took 7 bases from V and 1 from J, leaving 10 bases between them. CDR3 amino acids: CASTRQTNTEAFF. The DNA of the CDR3 is TGTGCCAGCACAAGACAGACGAACACTGAAGCTTTCTTT.

The rearrangement uses TRBV7-3 and TRBJ2-2; D perhaps matches TRBD1 (6 bases). Trimming shortened V by 2 bases and J by 4 bases, and 8 bases separated the two germline ends. CDR1 SGHTA and CDR2 FQGTGA come from the germline V gene. The CDR3 covers 14 residues. CDR3 residues: CASSLGQTTGELFF. For the CDR3, the DNA is TGTGCCAGCAGCTTAGGACAGACCACCGGGGAGCTGTTTTTT.

The chain joins TRBV5-1 to TRBJ2-1, with 10 bases aligning to TRBD2. V shed 3 bases, J shed 5 bases, and the junction held 5 bases outside the gene matches. The germline CDR1 and CDR2 sequences are SGHRS and YFSETQ. This CDR3 is built from 15 residues. Here the CDR3 reads CASSSRTSGNNEQFF. The CDR3 coding sequence is TGCGCCAGCAGCTCCCGGACTAGCGGTAACAATGAGCAGTTCTTC.

The rearrangement links TRBV7-2 to TRBJ1-2, with D possibly TRBD1 on 6 matching bases. This CDR3 spans 13 amino acids. V gave up 4 bases and J gave up 7 bases, with 13 bases separating them. Germline V gene data show CDR1 as SGHTA and CDR2 as FQGNSA. Here the CDR3 reads CASSSERGGGYTF. As DNA, the CDR3 is TGTGCCAGCAGCTCAGAGAGGGGGGGTGGCTACACCTTC.

The chain carries TRBV18 and TRBJ2-1; tentative D call: TRBD1 (6 bases). This CDR3 has 14 amino acids. The V end was cut by 2 bases, the J end by 9 bases, with 14 bases between. In germline, CDR1 is KGHSH, CDR2 LQKENI. CDR3 loop: CASSPSNRVSEQFF. CDR3 in DNA: TGTGCCAGCTCACCATCCAACAGGGTCAGTGAGCAGTTCTTC.

The chain combines TRBV7-3 with TRBJ1-1, with D perhaps TRBD1 (5 bases). CDR3 length equals 15 residues. Germline loops: CDR1 SGHTA, CDR2 FQGTGA. The V end lost 3 bases, the J end lost 4 bases, and 15 bases lay between the germline ends. The CDR3 sequence is CASSLQGPGGTEAFF. DNA of the CDR3: TGTGCCAGCAGCTTGCAAGGGCCCGGGGGCACTGAAGCTTTCTTT.

The CDR3 DNA follows: TGTGCCACCAGCAGAGATCGGGGACTCAGGGTCGATAGCAATCAGCCCCAGCATTTT. This gives the protein CATSRDRGLRVDSNQPQHF. The chain carries TRBV15 and TRBJ1-5; the D gene is possibly TRBD1 (5 bases). Germline CDR1 is LNHNV and CDR2 is YYDKDF (reference sequence). V lost 0 bases, J lost 0 bases, and 18 bases lay in between. The CDR3 has 19 amino acids.

This clone appeared a single time. The rearrangement uses TRBV7-6 and TRBJ2-7, with TRBD1 matching 7 bases. CDR1 is SGHVS, CDR2 FNYEAQ, per germline. V lost 0 bases and J lost 6; bases outside the gene matches: 8. The CDR3 has 15 amino acids. CDR3 region: CASSLADRGLSEQYF. CDR3 bases: TGTGCCAGCAGCTTAGCGGATAGGGGGCTATCCGAGCAGTACTTC.

The V gene is TRBV7-9, the J gene TRBJ1-1; D remains ambiguous. Trimming cost V 5 bases and J 4 bases, with 17 bases left between them. CDR1 is SEHNR, CDR2 FQNEAQ, per germline (reference sequence). The CDR3 spans 15 residues. CDR3: CASSLRARGGTEAFF. CDR3 coding DNA: TGTGCCAGCAGCCTAAGGGCCCGGGGAGGCACTGAAGCTTTCTTT.

V and J are TRBV27 and TRBJ2-7; D not resolved. Trimming pared 0 bases from V and 1 base from J, leaving 7 bases between. CDR3 length: 14 amino acids. Germline lookup yields CDR1 MNHEY and CDR2 SMNVEV (reference sequence). The CDR3 coding sequence is TGTGCCAGCAGTTTATCGGCCGGGTCCTACGAGCAGTACTTC. It codes for CASSLSAGSYEQYF.

V is TRBV28 and J is TRBJ2-3, with 11 nucleotides matching TRBD2. Germline lookup yields CDR1 MDHEN and CDR2 SYDVKM. CDR3 length equals 14 residues. This CDR3 reads CGVAGGPGTDTQYF. The CDR3 DNA reads as TGTGGGGTAGCGGGAGGGCCGGGGACAGATACGCAGTATTTT.

The chain recombines TRBV7-2 with TRBJ2-5; 8 bases align to TRBD1. V shed 0 bases and J 1 base; nucleotides not matched to a gene: 10. Germline CDR1 reads SGHTA; CDR2 reads FQGNSA. The CDR3 extends over 18 amino acids. As DNA, the CDR3 is TGTGCCAGCAGCTTAGCTAAAGTCCAGGGGGCTATCCAAGAGACCCAGTACTTC. Residues: CASSLAKVQGAIQETQYF.

The rearrangement links TRBV7-6 to TRBJ1-2; 8 bases agree with TRBD1. Per germline, CDR1 SGHVS and CDR2 FNYEAQ. J gave up 3 bases and V 1 base, and 10 bases lay outside the gene matches. There are 17 residues in the CDR3. DNA for the CDR3: TGTGCCAGCAGCTTAGAAGCCGGACAGGGCGCGTACTATGGCTACACCTTC. Translating it yields CASSLEAGQGAYYGYTF.

The V and J genes are TRBV11-1 and TRBJ1-2; D call uncertain. V lost 1 base, J lost 4 bases, and 7 bases lay in between. The germline V gene has CDR1 SGHAT and CDR2 FQDESV (reference sequence). The CDR3 extends over 13 amino acids. This CDR3 reads CASSLGNTYGYTF. Here the CDR3 DNA reads TGTGCCAGCAGCTTAGGCAACACCTATGGCTACACCTTC.

This chain joins TRBV30 and TRBJ2-7; D is ambiguous. This CDR3 spans 14 amino acids. The germline CDR1 and CDR2 sequences are GTSNPN and SVGIG (reference sequence). V was pared by 0 bases and J by 0 bases, with 9 bases between. The CDR3 region is CAWSVTLSSYEQYF. The DNA for the CDR3 is TGTGCCTGGAGTGTGACACTTAGCTCCTACGAGCAGTACTTC.

The rearrangement joins TRBV11-3 to TRBJ1-4; 9 bases are shared with TRBD1. CDR3 length: 15 residues. Trimming removed 1 base from V and 5 bases from J; junction bases left unmatched: 2. CDR1 SGHNT and CDR2 YENEEA come from the germline V gene. The CDR3 spells CASSLGGQGNEKLFF. As DNA, the CDR3 is TGTGCCAGCAGCTTAGGGGGACAGGGAAATGAAAAACTGTTTTTT.

The V and J genes are TRBV27 and TRBJ1-6; possible D gene TRBD1, 5 bases. The CDR3 runs 12 residues. Germline values: CDR1 MNHEY, CDR2 SMNVEV (reference sequence). The V end was cut by 6 bases, the J end by 7 bases, with 7 bases between. This CDR3 is CASRAGNSPLHF. The CDR3 nucleotides read TGTGCCAGCAGGGCAGGGAATTCACCCCTCCACTTT.

The rearrangement links TRBV6-5 to TRBJ1-4, with D perhaps TRBD1 (5 bases). Germline-derived CDR1 and CDR2 are MNHEY and SVGAGI. The CDR3 length is 15 residues. V lost 0 bases and J lost 5, with 10 bases in between. For the CDR3, the DNA is TGTGCCAGCAGTTACTCTGACAGCGCCAATGAAAAACTGTTTTTT. This encodes CASSYSDSANEKLFF.

V and J are TRBV4-2 and TRBJ2-1; 12 bases map to TRBD2. V dropped 1 base and J dropped 0; count of bases not matched to a gene: 4. CDR1 and CDR2 from the germline V gene are LGHNA and YNFKEQ. The CDR3 contains 18 residues. CDR3 sequence reads: CASSQVGTSGFSYNEQFF. CDR3 coding DNA: TGTGCCAGCAGCCAAGTTGGGACTAGCGGGTTCTCCTACAATGAGCAGTTCTTC.

The chain couples TRBV7-8 to TRBJ2-3; 7 bases match TRBD1. With 2 bases clipped from V and 3 bases from J, the junction kept 8 bases outside the gene matches. Germline V gives CDR1 SGHVS, CDR2 FQNEAQ. CDR3 length: 16 amino acids. The CDR3 sequence: CASSLNWDRSTDTQYF. The CDR3 DNA sequence: TGTGCCAGCAGCTTAAACTGGGACAGAAGTACAGATACGCAGTATTTT.

This clone was picked up one time. The V and J genes are TRBV13 and TRBJ2-2; D is unclear. The ends were cut back, 0 bases at V and 1 base at J, with 6 bases in the middle. The CDR3 has 15 amino acids. CDR1 is PRHDT and CDR2 is FYEKMQ in the germline V gene (reference sequence). CDR3 nucleotides: TGTGCCAGCAGCTTAGGATACAGGAACACCGGGGAGCTGTTTTTT. Its translation: CASSLGYRNTGELFF.

This chain joins TRBV28 and TRBJ1-1, with no clear D. Trimming removed 8 bases at V and 0 bases at J, with 4 bases between. This CDR3 comprises 11 residues. Germline V CDR1 and CDR2: MDHEN, SYDVKM. This CDR3 reads CASVMNTEAFF. The CDR3, as DNA: TGTGCCAGCGTCATGAACACTGAAGCTTTCTTT.